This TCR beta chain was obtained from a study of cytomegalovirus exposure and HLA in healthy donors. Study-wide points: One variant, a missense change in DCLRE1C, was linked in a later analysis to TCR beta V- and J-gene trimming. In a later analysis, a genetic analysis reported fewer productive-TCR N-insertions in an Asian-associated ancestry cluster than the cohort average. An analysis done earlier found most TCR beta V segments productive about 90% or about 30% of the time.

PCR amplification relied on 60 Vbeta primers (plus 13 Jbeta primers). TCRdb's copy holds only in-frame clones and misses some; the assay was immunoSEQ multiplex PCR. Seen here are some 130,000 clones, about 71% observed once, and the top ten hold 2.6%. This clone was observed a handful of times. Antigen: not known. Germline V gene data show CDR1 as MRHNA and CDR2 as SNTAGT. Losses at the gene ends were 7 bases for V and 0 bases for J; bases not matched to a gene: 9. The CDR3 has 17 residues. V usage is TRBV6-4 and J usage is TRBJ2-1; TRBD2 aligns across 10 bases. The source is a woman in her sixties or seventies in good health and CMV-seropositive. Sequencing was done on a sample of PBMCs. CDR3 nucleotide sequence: TGTGCCAGCACTCCTAGCGGGGGCCCCAGCTCCTACAATGAGCAGTTCTTC. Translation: CASTPSGGPSSYNEQFF.